A single T cell receptor (beta chain) is shown here with its context. This clonotype was counted a few times. Its antigen has not been determined. Within one base of it there is no much larger clone, and no base qualities were kept. The data belong to a study of Graves' ophthalmopathy and Graves' hyperthyroidism (dated by TCRdb to 2017 to 2018). At the level of the whole study: Peripheral blood was collected before any treatment was given, at the time of initial diagnosis. To tell Graves' ophthalmopathy apart from Graves' hyperthyroidism, and to predict which patients would progress to ophthalmopathy, the study relied on TCR beta repertoire signatures. In total, under 150 blood samples were TCR-sequenced: 40 to 45 ophthalmopathy, around 75 hyperthyroidism and roughly 17 hyperthyroidism-to-ophthalmopathy patients. To explore V-J signatures distinguishing ophthalmopathy from hyperthyroidism, a discovery set of around 100 patients (around 44 ophthalmopathy, 55 to 60 stable hyperthyroidism) was enrolled. An independent validation cohort comprised 18 hyperthyroidism patients and 15 to 17 patients who later progressed from hyperthyroidism to ophthalmopathy. In more than five hyperthyroidism patients, the T-cell repertoires found in thyroid tissue were compared with those found in blood. Following sampling, methimazole starting at 30 mg daily was administered to hyperthyroidism patients, and high-dose intravenous methylprednisolone was administered to ophthalmopathy patients. For training and testing, the approximately 92 patients in the discovery cohort were randomly divided in a 7:3 ratio. Results and caveats for the whole study, not just this receptor: No statistical method was used to predetermine the sample size, and group allocation was not hidden from the investigators. In cross-validation, the 13-signature model distinguished ophthalmopathy from stable hyperthyroidism with roughly 90% sensitivity and approximately 81% specificity, and in the test set the corresponding values were about 80% and 75%. Among expanded thyroid clonotypes with frequency above 0.001, most also showed up in blood, which suggests that blood repertoires may reflect the thyroid immune response. In validation, the model predicted ophthalmopathy progression with about 71% sensitivity and less than 80% specificity; some 13 predicted patients were CT-confirmed with GO in a median of around 6.5 months.

Ophthalmopathy patients had moderately to severely active disease, Clinical Activity Score of at least 3, NOSPECS grade of at least 4, and disease duration under 3 months. Patients with other autoimmune diseases, uncontrolled infections, pregnancy or lactation were excluded from the study. Diagnosis was based on clinical symptoms, serum thyroxine, TRAb, thyroid ultrasound and orbital computed tomography. PBMCs were isolated from more than 8 ml of fresh peripheral blood by Ficoll-Paque density gradient centrifugation. Total RNA was extracted using Trizol reagent, and RNA quality was checked on an Agilent 2100 Bioanalyzer. For repertoire sequencing, TCR beta CDR3 regions were amplified from RNA transcripts. A first-round RT-PCR used HTBI primers with the Qiagen OneStep RT-PCR kit, followed by a second-round multiplex PCR, size selection and purification. Libraries were sequenced paired-end with 100 bp reads on an Illumina HiSeq2000. The published analysis was carried out like this. Reads were processed with SOAPnuke, discarding reads with adapters, uncalled bases, mean Phred below 15, or no exact constant-primer or identifier match. COPE v1.2.5 was used to merge high-quality paired reads. Clonotypes were defined as unique nucleotide sequences and were aligned to IMGT TRB V, D and J references using MiTCR v1.1. The analysis was limited to V-J combinations with a frequency above 0.0001, which together covered 99% to 99.2% of repertoires. For each V-J combination, a TCR clonal expansion and chaos score was defined as F50 clonal expansion divided by the chaos observed in the TCRdist matrix. Welch's t-statistics and random forest were used to reduce features to 10 to 15 V-J combinations, which were fed into a naive Bayes classifier. Thyroid-blood repertoire similarity was quantified with the Morisita-Horn index. TCRdb reran the public reads through fastp at Q25 and MiXCR, keeping productive beta chains. Rows with one shared CDR3 protein collapse into an entry with the most common genes and DNA. TCRdb's processing, not the authors' own work, is the source of the V and J calls. In this sample the table shows some 390,000 distinct CDR3 sequences, 15% to 20% of which occur a single time. 1.5% to 2% of the sample rests with the top ten.

The CDR3 goes from the cysteine to the phenylalanine over 13 residues. Only the CDR3 part of the read is kept: 39 bases, read in frame from the first base. Based on the germline V gene, the CDR1 and CDR2 sequences are SGHTA and FQGNSA. V is clipped by 1 base and J by 7 bases, and the sequence between their germline boundaries is 8 bases long. Here the chain combines TRBV7-2 and TRBJ1-5; confidence is insufficient to name the D gene. The source of this sequence is a woman younger than 30 with Graves' ophthalmopathy. Donor details come from another sample of the same person, matched by shared clones. The sequencing sample was made of peripheral blood. The encoded CDR3 is CASSLERAQPQHF. In nucleotides, the sequence is TGTGCCAGCAGCTTAGAGAGGGCGCAGCCCCAGCATTTT.